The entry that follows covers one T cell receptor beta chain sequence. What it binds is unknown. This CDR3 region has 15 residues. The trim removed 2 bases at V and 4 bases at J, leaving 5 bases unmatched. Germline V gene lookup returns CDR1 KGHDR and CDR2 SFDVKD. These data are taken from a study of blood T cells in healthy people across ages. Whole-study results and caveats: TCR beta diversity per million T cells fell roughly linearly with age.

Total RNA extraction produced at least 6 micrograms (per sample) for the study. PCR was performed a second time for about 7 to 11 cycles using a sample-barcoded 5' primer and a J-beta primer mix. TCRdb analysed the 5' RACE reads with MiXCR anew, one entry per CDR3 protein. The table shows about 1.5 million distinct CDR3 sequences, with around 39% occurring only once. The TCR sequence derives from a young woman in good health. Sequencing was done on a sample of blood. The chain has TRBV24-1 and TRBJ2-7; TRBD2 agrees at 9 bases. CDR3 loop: CATSDSRAGGYEQYF. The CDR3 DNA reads TGTGCCACCAGTGATTCAAGAGCGGGGGGTTACGAGCAGTACTTC.